This TCR beta chain appears in the sequencing data of a study of blood T cells in healthy people across ages. Whole-study results and caveats: Measured against age, TCR beta diversity per million T cells decreased in a roughly linear manner. Whereas aged donors had fewer naive CD4+ cells, long-lived donors had more of them and higher diversity.

The second PCR ran about 6 to 11 cycles with a sample-barcoded 5' primer and J-beta primers. From the 5' RACE reads, TCRdb called clonotypes with MiXCR, one entry per CDR3 protein. The table includes 500,000 to 700,000 distinct CDR3 sequences, about 30% detected once. Every sample had a minimum of 6 million PBMCs isolated. At least 6 micrograms of total RNA were extracted per sample. In this sample, this clonotype turned up many times. Its antigen is not identified. The receptor comes from a woman over 75 in good health. The sample taken for sequencing was blood.

CDR3 loop: CASSAIGQGQPQHF. The CDR3 bases are TGTGCCAGCAGCGCGATAGGACAGGGTCAGCCCCAGCATTTT. This rearrangement joins TRBV7-6 to TRBJ1-5; TRBD1 matches 8 bases. CDR1 SGHVS and CDR2 FNYEAQ come from the germline V gene. The CDR3 has 14 residues. Trimming at V came to 5 bases and at J to 6 bases, leaving 6 bases not matched to a gene. The complete variable domain, with remaining parts taken from reference TRBV7-6 and TRBJ1-5, reads GAGVSQSPRYKVTKRGQDVALRCDPISGHVSLYWYRQALGQGPEFLTYFNYEAQQDKSGLPNDRFSAERPEGSISTLTIQRTEQRDSAMYRCASSAIGQGQPQHFGDGTRLSIL.